The 20 T cell receptor beta chains given below trace back to one sample, sequenced in a study of blood T cells in healthy people across ages (dated by TCRdb to between 2015 and 2016). Library preparation employed 5' RACE. Reads for this sample came from an Illumina HiSeq 2500. A second PCR of about 6 to 11 cycles was performed with a sample-barcoded 5' primer and a J-beta primer mix. TCRdb reprocessed the public reads (quality trimming at Q25 with fastp, clone calling with MiXCR) and kept in-frame beta chains. Entries are consolidated by CDR3 protein sequence, retaining the most common genes and DNA. For this sample there are about 930,000 distinct CDR3 sequences; 25% to 35% appear just once. The ten biggest clones cover 10% of the sample. These data are also associated with another study on T cells of mothers and their children.

The sequencing input was blood. These receptors were taken from a woman between 40 and 55 years old in good health.

This clonotype has more than one count but fewer than ten. This rearrangement joins TRBV5-6 to TRBJ2-7; D is possibly TRBD1 (5 bases). Germline loops: CDR1 SGHDT, CDR2 YYEEEE. The V end lost 2 bases, the J end lost 0 bases, and 9 bases lay between the germline ends. This CDR3 comprises 14 residues. DNA for the CDR3: TGTGCCAGCAGCTTTGACAGCCTCTCCTACGAGCAGTACTTC. Amino acids: CASSFDSLSYEQYF.

This sequence joins TRBV13 and TRBJ2-7; 7 nucleotides line up with TRBD1. Trimming at V came to 4 bases and at J to 0 bases, leaving 6 bases not matched to a gene. Germline assignment: CDR1 PRHDT and CDR2 FYEKMQ (reference sequence). The CDR3 totals 15 residues. CDR3 nucleotides: TGTGCCAGCAGCTATTCGGGACAGAGCTCCTACGAGCAGTACTTC. Translating gives CASSYSGQSSYEQYF.

This clonotype has only a few counts. The chain is built from TRBV7-9 and TRBJ1-2; a possible D gene is TRBD1 (6 bases). V was clipped by 5 bases and J by 8 bases, with 21 bases between them. The CDR3 loop spans 15 amino acids. Per germline, CDR1 SEHNR and CDR2 FQNEAQ (reference sequence). CDR3 sequence (DNA): TGTGCCAGCAGCCTGGGACACCTTCTACTGGGCGGCTACACCTTC. It yields the protein CASSLGHLLLGGYTF.

V and J are TRBV20-1 and TRBJ2-5, with TRBD2 matching over 10 bases. Germline CDR1 reads DFQATT; CDR2 reads SNEGSKA (reference sequence). Trimming removed 3 bases from V and 4 bases from J; junction bases left unmatched: 8. This CDR3 comprises 15 residues. CDR3 region: CSASPSGGGRETQYF. CDR3 sequence (DNA): TGCAGTGCTAGCCCTAGCGGGGGTGGTAGAGAGACCCAGTACTTC.

A few counts support this clonotype. The chain has TRBV6-5 and TRBJ1-1; D gene ambiguous. This CDR3 spans 15 amino acids. Looked up from germline, CDR1 is MNHEY and CDR2 is SVGAGI. The V end was cut by 2 bases, the J end by 4 bases, with 14 bases between. The DNA for the CDR3 is TGTGCCAGCAGTTACGGTTGGCAAGGTGGCACTGAAGCTTTCTTT. Translating it yields CASSYGWQGGTEAFF.

This clonotype was recorded many times. The chain joins TRBV7-2 to TRBJ2-3; no reliable D call. This CDR3 has 13 amino acids. With 5 bases removed from V and 6 bases from J, the gap between germline ends came to 12 bases. The germline V gene encodes CDR1 SGHTA and CDR2 FQGNSA. CDR3 coding DNA: TGTGCCAGCAGCGCGATATCCGGGGATACGCAGTATTTT. Translation: CASSAISGDTQYF.

The V and J genes are TRBV4-3 and TRBJ1-2; weak D call: TRBD1 (6 bases). Germline loops: CDR1 LGHNA, CDR2 YSLEER. V was clipped by 3 bases and J by 6 bases, with 14 bases between them. This CDR3 is built from 14 residues. The DNA for the CDR3 is TGCGCCAGCAGCCACCAGGGGAGAGGAGATGGCTACACCTTC. This sequence encodes CASSHQGRGDGYTF.

The rearrangement uses TRBV12-3 or TRBV12-4 and TRBJ1-5; D not certain. The V end was cut by 6 bases, the J end by 6 bases, with 12 bases between. The CDR3 runs to 13 residues. CDR3 bases: TGTGCCAGCAGCCCCTCCATTAGTCAGCCCCAGCATTTT. It is translated as CASSPSISQPQHF.

This clonotype was observed a handful of times. The genes are TRBV5-1 and TRBJ2-1, with D perhaps given as TRBD1 or TRBD2 (6 bases each). Trimming took off 4 bases at V and 7 bases at J, with 21 bases between the two ends. Germline V lookup: CDR1 SGHRS, CDR2 YFSETQ. The CDR3 is made up of 16 amino acids. Here the CDR3 DNA reads TGCGCCAGCAGCGTGTTAGGGGGTAATCGGGGGAATGAGCAGTTCTTC. Its translation is CASSVLGGNRGNEQFF.

The chain uses TRBV2 and TRBJ2-3, with TRBD1 matching over 10 bases. Germline V gene lookup returns CDR1 SNHLY and CDR2 FYNNEI. CDR3 size: 14 residues. V lost 7 bases to trimming and J lost 6 bases; unmatched junction nucleotides: 7. CDR3 bases: TGTGCCAGCAACCCGACAGGGGGCCGTGATACGCAGTATTTT. It encodes CASNPTGGRDTQYF.

This rearrangement joins TRBV7-9 to TRBJ2-1; weak D call: TRBD2 (6 bases). The CDR3 runs 14 residues. Germline CDR1 and CDR2: SEHNR and FQNEAQ (reference sequence). Trimming pared 4 bases from V and 5 bases from J, leaving 12 bases between. The DNA of the CDR3 is TGTGCCAGCAGCTCCGGACTATTAAACAATGAGCAGTTCTTC. This translates into CASSSGLLNNEQFF. Variable domain in full (rest from reference TRBV7-9 and TRBJ2-1): DTGVSQNPRHKITKRGQNVTFRCDPISEHNRLYWYRQTLGQGPEFLTYFQNEAQLEKSRLLSDRFSAERPKGSFSTLEIQRTEQGDSAMYLCASSSGLLNNEQFFGPGTRLTVL.

With respect to this clonotype: One end of the junction does not line up with germline, which may come from a read error. The J gene is TRBJ1-1, the V gene TRBV6-1; no clear D gene. Germline assignment: CDR1 MNHNS and CDR2 SASEGT. The CDR3 totals 14 residues. The CDR3 reads CASTEAGYGTEALF. The CDR3 nucleotides read TGTGCCAGCACTGAAGCGGGGTACGGCACTGAAGCTTTGTTT.

This clonotype has a handful of counts. The genes are TRBV28 and TRBJ1-1; 12 bases are a match to TRBD1. From germline, CDR1 is MDHEN and CDR2 SYDVKM. J lost 4 bases, V lost 5 bases, and 8 bases had no gene match. This CDR3 has 16 amino acids. This CDR3 reads CASSATPGQGATEAFF. Here the CDR3 DNA reads TGTGCCAGCAGTGCCACTCCGGGACAGGGGGCCACTGAAGCTTTCTTT.

The V and J genes are TRBV28 and TRBJ2-7; D is unclear. Germline CDR1 and CDR2: MDHEN and SYDVKM. The germline V and J ends were trimmed by 8 bases and 7 bases, with 18 bases remaining between them. This CDR3 is built from 13 residues. CDR3 nucleotides: TGTGCCAGCCTAGTAGGTATCGGCGAAGAGCAGTACTTC. It is translated as CASLVGIGEEQYF.

A remark on this clonotype: The junction departs from germline at one end; a sequencing error may be responsible. The rearrangement uses TRBV29-1 and TRBJ1-1, with 8 bases that match TRBD1. Germline V CDR1 and CDR2: SQVTM, ANQGSEA. This CDR3 has 14 amino acids. The CDR3 DNA sequence: TGCAGCGCAGAGACAGGGGTTAGGAACGCTGAAGCTTTCTTT. Protein: CSAETGVRNAEAFF. Full variable domain (missing parts from reference TRBV29-1 and TRBJ1-1): SAVISQKPSRDICQRGTSLTIQCQVDSQVTMMFWYRQQPGQSLTLIATANQGSEATYESGFVIDKFPISRPNLTFSTLTVSNMSPEDSSIYLCSAETGVRNAEAFFGQGTRLTVV.

Notes on this clonotype: A much more abundant neighbour one base away suggests this may be a read error. The CDR3, as DNA: TGTGCCAGCAGCTTGCTTAATCTGGGACAGAGCTCCTACAAGCAGTACTTC. Its translation is CASSLLNLGQSSYKQYF. V and J are TRBV11-2 and TRBJ2-5; 7 nucleotides align to TRBD1. The CDR3 is made up of 17 amino acids. Germline CDR1 is SGHAT and CDR2 is FQNNGV. With V trimmed by 3 bases and J by 11 bases, 21 bases remained unmatched.

Worth noting for this clonotype: This may be a read error: a much more frequent sequence differs by one nucleotide. The chain is built from TRBV19 and TRBJ2-1, with D unresolved. CDR3 length: 14 amino acids. The germline gives CDR1 LNHDA, CDR2 SQIVND (reference sequence). Trimming stripped 5 bases from V and 8 bases from J, with 16 bases between. The DNA of the CDR3 is TGTGCCAGTAGTCTACCCAATCGGTGGGATGAGCAGTTCTTC. Protein sequence: CASSLPNRWDEQFF.

This clonotype was counted many times. The V gene is TRBV12-3 or TRBV12-4, the J gene TRBJ1-5; 10 bases line up with TRBD1. This CDR3 comprises 14 residues. V was clipped by 5 bases and J by 7 bases; unmatched bases: 5. This CDR3 is CASSGQGVKQPQHF. Here the CDR3 DNA reads TGTGCCAGCAGTGGACAGGGGGTAAAACAGCCCCAGCATTTT.

The gene calls are TRBV6-6 and TRBJ2-4, with 7 bases identical to TRBD2. The DNA end is more similar to TRBJ2-5, so the J call may be wrong. The CDR3 has 13 residues. Per the germline V gene, CDR1 is MNHNY and CDR2 is SVGAGI (reference sequence). The CDR3 DNA reads TGTGCCAGCACCAGTTGGCGGGGGGAGACCCAGTACTTC. Residues: CASTSWRGETQYF.

The sample holds many counts of this clonotype. The rearrangement joins TRBV6-6 to TRBJ2-6, with TRBD1 matching over 7 bases. The CDR3 is 17 residues long. Losses at the gene ends were 8 bases for V and 4 bases for J; bases not matched to a gene: 14. Per the germline V gene, CDR1 is MNHNY and CDR2 is SVGAGI (reference sequence). Written as DNA, the CDR3 is TGTGCCAGCGTGGGCCTAAAAGGGGGCGGAGGGGCCAACGTCCTGACTTTC. This encodes CASVGLKGGGGANVLTF.